These 25 T cell receptor beta chains came from one sample sequenced in a study of T-cell memory formation after mild COVID-19. TCRdb re-called the 5' RACE reads with MiXCR, one entry per CDR3 protein. This sample has 150,000 to 200,000 distinct CDR3 sequences, with 16% found just once. Sequenced: PBMCs or a T cell subset sorted from them (not recorded which). These TCRs come from an adult woman who had mild COVID-19 (a few samples of this study predate the infection). Cell type and time point are not known.

This clonotype was detected only a few times. This chain links TRBV20-1 with TRBJ1-3, with D hard to call. CDR3 size: 14 residues. The germline gives CDR1 DFQATT, CDR2 SNEGSKA (reference sequence). Trimming took 3 bases from V and 0 from J, leaving 9 bases between them. CDR3 loop: CSASHDNSGNTIYF. The CDR3 DNA is TGCAGTGCTAGCCATGACAACTCTGGAAACACCATATATTTT.

There are a few counts of this clonotype. This sequence joins TRBV20-1 and TRBJ2-7; the D is unclear. This CDR3 comprises 12 residues. Germline CDR1 and CDR2: DFQATT and SNEGSKA (reference sequence). Trimming left V 6 bases short and J 7 bases short, with 16 bases between. The CDR3 DNA is TGCAGTGCCTTTAAAGGGCCTCGAGAGCAGTACTTC. It yields the protein CSAFKGPREQYF.

This clonotype appeared a few times. The gene calls are TRBV25-1 and TRBJ1-5; D call uncertain. The CDR3 is 13 residues long. CDR1 MGHDK and CDR2 SYGVNS come from the germline V gene. V was shortened by 4 bases and J by 4 bases, with 8 bases between the two germline ends. CDR3 in DNA: TGTGCCAGCAGTGTGGGTGGGAATCAGCCCCAGCATTTT. Encoded protein: CASSVGGNQPQHF.

This clonotype was seen a few times. This chain uses TRBV12-3 or TRBV12-4 with TRBJ2-1; no firm D call. V shed 3 bases and J shed 4 bases, with 13 bases lying between them. The CDR3 is 15 residues long. CDR3 residues: CASSLWLVEYNEQFF. CDR3 nucleotides: TGTGCCAGCAGTTTGTGGCTAGTGGAATACAATGAGCAGTTCTTC.

This clonotype was picked up one time. The rearrangement links TRBV11-2 to TRBJ2-7; D not resolved. The CDR3 covers 12 residues. Germline V CDR1 and CDR2: SGHAT, FQNNGV. Trimming took 5 bases from V and 2 from J, leaving 7 bases between them. The CDR3, as DNA: TGTGCCAGCAGCGTAATAGCCTACGAGCAGTACTTC. Amino acid sequence: CASSVIAYEQYF.

There are a few counts of this clonotype. This sequence joins TRBV5-1 and TRBJ2-7; D remains unclear. The CDR3 length is 14 residues. Germline CDR1 is SGHRS and CDR2 is YFSETQ. Between the trimmed V and J ends, which lost 0 bases and 6 bases, there was a span of 13 bases. CDR3 residues: CASSLDRLEGEQYF. In nucleotides, the CDR3 is TGCGCCAGCAGCTTGGACAGACTGGAAGGCGAGCAGTACTTC.

The table lists this clonotype with a few counts. The V gene is TRBV5-1, the J gene TRBJ1-1; 7 bases are a match to TRBD1. V shed 4 bases and J 6 bases; nucleotides not matched to a gene: 18. Germline CDR1 and CDR2: SGHRS and YFSETQ. This CDR3 region has 17 residues. In DNA, the CDR3 is TGCGCCAGCAGCGTGGAGGGTAGGGGGCGAGGATTCTCTGAAGCTTTCTTT. This codes for CASSVEGRGRGFSEAFF.

The gene calls are TRBV6-2 or TRBV6-3 and TRBJ1-2; D is uncertain. The CDR3 covers 13 residues. V lost 0 bases, J lost 8 bases, and 10 bases lay in between. Looked up from germline, CDR1 is MNHEY and CDR2 is SVGEGT. CDR3 amino acids: CASSYSGRMGYTF. Written as DNA, the CDR3 is TGTGCCAGCAGTTACTCCGGCAGGATGGGCTACACCTTC.

The rearrangement links TRBV14 to TRBJ2-5; 8 positions agree with TRBD2. Losses at the gene ends were 0 bases for V and 7 bases for J; bases not matched to a gene: 4. Germline lookup yields CDR1 SGHDN and CDR2 FVKESK. The CDR3 consists of 14 residues. CDR3: CASSQDQRGLTQYF. The CDR3 DNA sequence: TGTGCCAGCAGCCAAGATCAGCGGGGGCTGACCCAGTACTTC.

The chain carries TRBV12-3 or TRBV12-4 and TRBJ1-5; D is possibly TRBD1 (6 bases). The CDR3 covers 14 residues. V gave up 7 bases and J gave up 7 bases, with 17 bases separating them. CDR3 sequence (DNA): TGTGCCAGCAACCAGCAGGGGTCCGGACAGCCCCAGCATTTT. Translated: CASNQQGSGQPQHF.

This clonotype showed up just a few times. The rearrangement links TRBV29-1 to TRBJ2-3; D not certain. The CDR3 is 12 residues long. Trimming left V 6 bases short and J 6 bases short, with 13 bases between. Germline V gives CDR1 SQVTM, CDR2 ANQGSEA. CDR3 sequence: CSVDRLADTQYF. The CDR3 region has the DNA TGCAGCGTCGACCGGCTGGCCGATACGCAGTATTTT.

The chain combines TRBV20-1 with TRBJ2-7, with D possibly matching TRBD2 (5 bases). V lost 2 bases, J lost 3 bases, and 11 bases lay in between. Germline CDR1 is DFQATT and CDR2 is SNEGSKA (reference sequence). The CDR3 has 13 amino acids. CDR3 nucleotides: TGCAGTGCTAGAATCGGGGTCGACTACGAGCAGTACTTC. This codes for CSARIGVDYEQYF.

This rearrangement joins TRBV2 to TRBJ2-5; no clear D. The CDR3 is 12 residues long. Deletions cut 7 bases from V and 2 bases from J, with 8 bases between. The germline V gene has CDR1 SNHLY and CDR2 FYNNEI. For the CDR3, the DNA is TGTGCCAGCACTGGATCTCAAGAGACCCAGTACTTC. It specifies CASTGSQETQYF. The whole variable domain, remainder taken from reference TRBV2 and TRBJ2-5, is EPEVTQTPSHQVTQMGQEVILRCVPISNHLYFYWYRQILGQKVEFLVSFYNNEISEKSEIFDDQFSVERPDGSNFTLKIRSTKLEDSAMYFCASTGSQETQYFGPGTRLLVL.

This rearrangement joins TRBV20-1 to TRBJ1-1; TRBD1 might be the D (5 bases). Trimming cost V 5 bases and J 5 bases, with 21 bases left between them. This CDR3 region has 15 residues. Looked up from germline, CDR1 is DFQATT and CDR2 is SNEGSKA (reference sequence). The CDR3 DNA sequence: TGCAGTGCTGCTCGAGGGACGATAGGGTGGACTGAAGCTTTCTTT. It specifies CSAARGTIGWTEAFF.

This clonotype has only a few counts. J is TRBJ1-1 and V is TRBV5-1; 7 nucleotides match TRBD1. The CDR3 runs to 13 residues. The ends lost 5 bases at V and 3 bases at J; junction bases unmatched: 4. CDR1 and CDR2 (germline): SGHRS, YFSETQ. CDR3 DNA sequence: TGCGCCAGCAGGCACACAGGGGACACTGAAGCTTTCTTT. This codes for CASRHTGDTEAFF.

The rearrangement uses TRBV7-3 and TRBJ1-1; tentative D call: TRBD1 (5 bases). V dropped 5 bases and J dropped 4 bases, with 14 bases sitting between them. The CDR3 runs 14 residues. The V gene's germline CDR1 is SGHTA and CDR2 FQGTGA. As DNA, the CDR3 is TGTGCCAGCAGCCCCCACGCGGGGGGCACTGAAGCTTTCTTT. This translates into CASSPHAGGTEAFF. The whole variable domain, remainder taken from reference TRBV7-3 and TRBJ1-1, is GAGVSQTPSNKVTEKGKYVELRCDPISGHTALYWYRQSLGQGPEFLIYFQGTGAADDSGLPNDRFFAVRPEGSVSTLKIQRTERGDSAVYLCASSPHAGGTEAFFGQGTRLTVV.

The rearrangement uses TRBV5-1 and TRBJ2-3, with 9 bases matching TRBD2. Germline V gene data show CDR1 as SGHRS and CDR2 as YFSETQ. J gave up 2 bases and V 6 bases, and 7 bases lay outside the gene matches. This CDR3 is 15 amino acids long. In DNA, the CDR3 is TGCGCCAGCACTCGAAAGCGGGAGGCCACAGATACGCAGTATTTT. This gives the protein CASTRKREATDTQYF.

Many counts were recorded for this clonotype. This chain uses TRBV5-1 with TRBJ2-3, with D perhaps TRBD2 (5 bases). V gave up 5 bases and J gave up 2 bases, with 12 bases separating them. The germline V gene encodes CDR1 SGHRS and CDR2 YFSETQ. This CDR3 is built from 14 residues. CDR3 nucleotide sequence: TGCGCCAGCAGTGCGACTACACCCACAGATACGCAGTATTTT. Amino acids: CASSATTPTDTQYF.

This chain uses TRBV24-1 with TRBJ2-3, with D perhaps matching TRBD2 (5 bases). The CDR3 has 16 amino acids. V was pared by 5 bases and J by 0 bases, with 14 bases between. Looked up from germline, CDR1 is KGHDR and CDR2 is SFDVKD. CDR3: CATSVGVGESTDTQYF. The CDR3 coding sequence is TGTGCCACCAGTGTGGGTGTGGGAGAAAGCACAGATACGCAGTATTTT.

The V gene is TRBV12-3 or TRBV12-4, the J gene TRBJ1-3; D is unclear. Trimming removed 3 bases at V and 3 bases at J, with 9 bases between. The CDR3 runs 14 residues. CDR3: CASSFGGGGNTIYF. The CDR3 nucleotides read TGTGCCAGCAGTTTCGGAGGAGGTGGAAACACCATATATTTT.

This clonotype was seen more than once but under ten times. This sequence joins TRBV20-1 and TRBJ2-1, with D possibly TRBD2 on 5 matching bases. Germline lookup yields CDR1 DFQATT and CDR2 SNEGSKA (reference sequence). The V and J ends lost 0 bases and 10 bases respectively, with 19 bases between them. CDR3 length: 15 amino acids. The CDR3: CSARDWTSGLWEQFF. The CDR3 coding sequence is TGCAGTGCTAGAGATTGGACTTCCGGCCTGTGGGAGCAGTTCTTC.

The chain carries TRBV5-5 and TRBJ2-5; D is uncertain. CDR1 SGHKS and CDR2 YYEKEE come from the germline V gene (reference sequence). The CDR3 has 12 residues. Trimming cost V 2 bases and J 3 bases, with 5 bases left between them. DNA of the CDR3: TGTGCCAGCAGCTTCTCTAAAGAGACCCAGTACTTC. Its translation is CASSFSKETQYF.

This clonotype has just a few counts. The chain joins TRBV5-1 to TRBJ2-7, with 7 bases fitting TRBD1. The V gene end was trimmed by 4 bases and the J gene end by 2 bases; junction bases not matched to a gene: 9. The germline gives CDR1 SGHRS, CDR2 YFSETQ. The CDR3 runs 15 residues. DNA for the CDR3: TGCGCCAGCAGCCTACCGGGACAGCCTCCCTACGAGCAGTACTTC. Its protein is CASSLPGQPPYEQYF.

The chain is built from TRBV6-5 and TRBJ2-1, with a weak D call TRBD2 (5 bases). Germline loops: CDR1 MNHEY, CDR2 SVGAGI. V gave up 2 bases and J gave up 9 bases, with 14 bases separating them. CDR3 length: 14 residues. CDR3 bases: TGTGCCAGCAGTTACGTCGGAGGTGGAAGTGAGCAGTTCTTC. It encodes CASSYVGGGSEQFF.

The CDR3 DNA follows: TGTGCCAGCAGCCCCTCAAACGGGTGGACAGGGGCCGACAATGAGCAGTTCTTC. It specifies CASSPSNGWTGADNEQFF. The V call is TRBV7-9, the J call TRBJ2-1, with 9 positions matching TRBD1. The CDR3 has 18 residues. Germline CDR1 is SEHNR and CDR2 is FQNEAQ (reference sequence). Trimming at V came to 5 bases and at J to 5 bases, leaving 16 bases not matched to a gene.